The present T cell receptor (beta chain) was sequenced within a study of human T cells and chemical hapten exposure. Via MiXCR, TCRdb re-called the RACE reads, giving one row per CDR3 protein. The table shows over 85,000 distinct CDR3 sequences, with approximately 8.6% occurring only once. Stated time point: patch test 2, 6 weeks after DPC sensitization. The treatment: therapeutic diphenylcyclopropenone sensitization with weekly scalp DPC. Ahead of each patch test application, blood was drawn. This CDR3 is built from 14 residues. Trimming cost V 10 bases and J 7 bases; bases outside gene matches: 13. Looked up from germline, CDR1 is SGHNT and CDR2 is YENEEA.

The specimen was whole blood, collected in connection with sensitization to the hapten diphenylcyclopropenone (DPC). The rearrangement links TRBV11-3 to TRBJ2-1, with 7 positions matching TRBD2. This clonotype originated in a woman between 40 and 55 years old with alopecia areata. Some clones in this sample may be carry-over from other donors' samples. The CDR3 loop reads CAISSGRIGNEQFF. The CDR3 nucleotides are TGTGCCATCTCTAGCGGACGGATAGGGAATGAGCAGTTCTTC.